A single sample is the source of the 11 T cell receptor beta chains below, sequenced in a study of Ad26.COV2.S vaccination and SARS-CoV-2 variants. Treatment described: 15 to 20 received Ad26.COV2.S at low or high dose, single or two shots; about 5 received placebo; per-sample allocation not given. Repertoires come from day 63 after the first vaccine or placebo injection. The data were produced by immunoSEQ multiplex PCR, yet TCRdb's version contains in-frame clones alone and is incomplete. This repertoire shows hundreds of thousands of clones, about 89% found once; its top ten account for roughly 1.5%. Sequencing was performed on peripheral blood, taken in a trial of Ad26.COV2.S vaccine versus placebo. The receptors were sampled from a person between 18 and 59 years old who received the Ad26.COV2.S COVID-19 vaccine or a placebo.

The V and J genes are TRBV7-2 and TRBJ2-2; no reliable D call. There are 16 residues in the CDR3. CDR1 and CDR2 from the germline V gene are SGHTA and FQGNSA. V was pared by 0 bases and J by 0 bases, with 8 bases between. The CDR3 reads CASSLAPGSNTGELFF. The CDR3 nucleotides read TGTGCCAGCAGCTTAGCCCCAGGATCGAACACCGGGGAGCTGTTTTTT.

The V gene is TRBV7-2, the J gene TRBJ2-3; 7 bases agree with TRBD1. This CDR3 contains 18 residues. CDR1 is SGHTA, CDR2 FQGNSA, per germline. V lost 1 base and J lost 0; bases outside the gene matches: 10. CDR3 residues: CASSLVVPGTDSTDTQYF. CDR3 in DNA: TGTGCCAGCAGCTTAGTAGTCCCCGGGACAGATAGCACAGATACGCAGTATTTT.

DNA of the CDR3: TGTGCCAGCAGCGTTGGTGGGACAGCCTATGGCTACACCTTC. Translated, it gives CASSVGGTAYGYTF. The chain employs TRBV9 and TRBJ1-2; 7 positions agree with TRBD1. Germline CDR1 SGDLS, CDR2 YYNGEE. This CDR3 is 14 amino acids long. V dropped 2 bases and J dropped 4; count of bases not matched to a gene: 5.

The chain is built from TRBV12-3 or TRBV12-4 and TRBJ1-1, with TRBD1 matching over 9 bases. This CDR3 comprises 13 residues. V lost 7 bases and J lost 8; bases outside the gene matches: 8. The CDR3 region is CASTATGGTEAFF. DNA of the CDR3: TGTGCCAGCACCGCGACAGGGGGGACCGAAGCTTTCTTT.

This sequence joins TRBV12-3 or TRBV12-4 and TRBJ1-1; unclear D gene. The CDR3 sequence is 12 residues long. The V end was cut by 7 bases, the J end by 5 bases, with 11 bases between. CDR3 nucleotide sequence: TGTGCCAGCACCCAGCATCGAACTGAAGCTTTCTTT. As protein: CASTQHRTEAFF.

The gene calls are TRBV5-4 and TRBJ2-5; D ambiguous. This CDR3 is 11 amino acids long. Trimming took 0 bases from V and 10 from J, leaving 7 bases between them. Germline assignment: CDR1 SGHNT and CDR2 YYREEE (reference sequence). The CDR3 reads CASSLASDQYF. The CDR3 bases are TGTGCCAGCAGCTTGGCCTCGGACCAGTACTTC.

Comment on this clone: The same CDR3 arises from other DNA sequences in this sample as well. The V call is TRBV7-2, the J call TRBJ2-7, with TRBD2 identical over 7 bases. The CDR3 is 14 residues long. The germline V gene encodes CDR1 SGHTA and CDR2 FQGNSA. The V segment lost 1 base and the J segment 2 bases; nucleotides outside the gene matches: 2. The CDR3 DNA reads TGTGCCAGCAGCTTAGGTGGGGGGGCCTACGAGCAGTACTTC. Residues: CASSLGGGAYEQYF.

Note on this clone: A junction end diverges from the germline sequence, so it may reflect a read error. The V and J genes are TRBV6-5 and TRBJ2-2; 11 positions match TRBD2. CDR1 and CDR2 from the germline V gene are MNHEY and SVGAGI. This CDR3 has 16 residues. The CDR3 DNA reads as TGTGCCAGCAGATACTCTAGCGGGGGGTACACCGGGGAGCTGTTTTTT. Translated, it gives CASRYSSGGYTGELFF.

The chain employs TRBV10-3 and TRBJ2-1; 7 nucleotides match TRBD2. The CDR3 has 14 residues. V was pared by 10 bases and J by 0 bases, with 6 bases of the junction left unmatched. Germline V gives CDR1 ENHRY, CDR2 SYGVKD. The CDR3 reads CATASGLSYNEQFF. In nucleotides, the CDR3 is TGTGCCACCGCTAGCGGACTCTCCTACAATGAGCAGTTCTTC.

The CDR3 DNA sequence: TGTGCCAGCTGGCGGGACACCACCTACGAGCAGTACTTC. Translating it yields CASWRDTTYEQYF. The V gene is TRBV18, the J gene TRBJ2-7; the D gene could be TRBD1 or TRBD2 (6 bases each). Trimming cost V 7 bases and J 2 bases, with 12 bases left between them. Germline CDR1 and CDR2: KGHSH and LQKENI. The CDR3 is made up of 13 amino acids. The complete variable domain, with remaining parts taken from reference TRBV18 and TRBJ2-7, reads NAGVMQNPRHLVRRRGQEARLRCSPMKGHSHVYWYRQLPEEGLKFMVYLQKENIIDESGMPKERFSAEFPKEGPSILRIQQVVRGDSAAYFCASWRDTTYEQYFGPGTRLTVT.

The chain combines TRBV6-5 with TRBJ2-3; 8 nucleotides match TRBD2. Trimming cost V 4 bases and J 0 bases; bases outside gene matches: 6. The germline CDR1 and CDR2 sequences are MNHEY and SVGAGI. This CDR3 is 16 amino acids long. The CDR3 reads CASSLAGGVSTDTQYF. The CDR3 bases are TGTGCCAGCAGTTTAGCCGGGGGGGTTAGCACAGATACGCAGTATTTT.